Presented here are 26 T cell receptor beta chains from one specimen sequenced in a study of shared clonotypes between healthy human individuals. Profiled with immunoSEQ multiplex PCR; TCRdb holds only in-frame clones, not every one. Here the sample spans 2 million or so clones, 85% to 95% being singletons. The sequencing sample was made of naive CD4+ T cells sorted from blood. The subset: CD45RA+ positively selected. The source of these receptors is a man younger than 35 in good health.

The rearrangement joins TRBV5-1 to TRBJ1-1, with 10 bases identical to TRBD1. The V gene's germline CDR1 is SGHRS and CDR2 YFSETQ. The CDR3 loop spans 15 amino acids. Trimming at V came to 3 bases and at J to 5 bases, leaving 7 bases not matched to a gene. The chain's CDR3 is CASSSGTGERTEAFF. CDR3 coding DNA: TGCGCCAGCAGCTCAGGGACAGGGGAGAGAACTGAAGCTTTCTTT.

In DNA form, the CDR3 reads TGTGCCAGTAGCCTCTACAGGGGGTCCGCTTCACCCCTCCACTTT. This translates into CASSLYRGSASPLHF. V is TRBV19 and J is TRBJ1-6; TRBD1 aligns across 8 bases. Germline lookup yields CDR1 LNHDA and CDR2 SQIVND (reference sequence). CDR3 length: 15 amino acids. Trimming at V came to 6 bases and at J to 9 bases, leaving 10 bases not matched to a gene. Full variable domain (rest looked up from reference TRBV19 and TRBJ1-6): DGGITQSPKYLFRKEGQNVTLSCEQNLNHDAMYWYRQDPGQGLRLIYYSQIVNDFQKGDIAEGYSVSREKKESFPLTVTSAQKNPTAFYLCASSLYRGSASPLHFGNGTRLTVT.

The chain employs TRBV5-5 and TRBJ2-1; D unresolved. The CDR3 sequence is 13 residues long. V lost 1 base to trimming and J lost 4 bases, with 6 bases between them. Germline V lookup: CDR1 SGHKS, CDR2 YYEKEE (reference sequence). The CDR3, as DNA: TGTGCCAGCAGCTTGTTCCCATACAATGAGCAGTTCTTC. Translated: CASSLFPYNEQFF.

The chain links TRBV6-5 to TRBJ1-4; TRBD1 is a possible D gene (6 bases). The ends were cut back, 6 bases at V and 0 bases at J, with 11 bases in the middle. The V gene's germline CDR1 is MNHEY and CDR2 SVGAGI. This CDR3 has 15 amino acids. The CDR3 loop is CASSRYRATNEKLFF. CDR3 DNA: TGTGCCAGCAGCCGATACAGGGCAACTAATGAAAAACTGTTTTTT.

This chain uses TRBV21-1 with TRBJ1-1. TRBV21-1 counts as a pseudogene. The CDR3 is made up of 15 amino acids. Here the CDR3 reads CASSLARGRPEEAFF. The CDR3 coding sequence is TGTGCCAGCAGCTTAGCGCGGGGCCGGCCCGAGGAAGCTTTCTTT.

The chain uses TRBV19 and TRBJ2-7; 9 nucleotides line up with TRBD2. V dropped 6 bases and J dropped 2; count of bases not matched to a gene: 8. This CDR3 has 15 amino acids. Germline values: CDR1 LNHDA, CDR2 SQIVND (reference sequence). CDR3 protein: CASRSKGLATYEQYF. Written as DNA, the CDR3 is TGTGCCAGTAGATCAAAGGGACTAGCAACCTACGAGCAGTACTTC.

The chain carries TRBV4-3 and TRBJ1-5; 8 nucleotides align to TRBD1. Germline V gives CDR1 LGHNA, CDR2 YSLEER. CDR3 length: 15 amino acids. V lost 5 bases and J lost 6; bases outside the gene matches: 9. CDR3 amino acids: CASSYDRGVGQPQHF. CDR3 sequence (DNA): TGCGCCAGCAGCTACGACAGGGGAGTCGGTCAGCCCCAGCATTTT.

This chain uses TRBV30 with TRBJ1-2; D is unclear. Per germline, CDR1 GTSNPN and CDR2 SVGIG (reference sequence). This CDR3 contains 20 residues. Trimming pared 0 bases from V and 3 bases from J, leaving 29 bases between. The CDR3 DNA reads as TGTGCCTGGAGTGTAGGACTTGGACGAATTGGCCCCCTCGGAGACTATGGCTACACCTTC. Translated: CAWSVGLGRIGPLGDYGYTF.

The genes are TRBV6-1 and TRBJ1-6; D is unresolved. The germline CDR1 and CDR2 sequences are MNHNS and SASEGT. The length of the CDR3 is 13 residues. V gave up 6 bases and J gave up 8 bases, with 11 bases separating them. The CDR3, as DNA: TGTGCCAGCAGGGAGTTTGGGGATTCACCCCTCCACTTT. As protein: CASREFGDSPLHF.

Note on this clone: The same CDR3 arises from other DNA sequences in this sample as well. The chain couples TRBV5-1 to TRBJ2-3; the D gene is possibly TRBD2 (5 bases). V lost 5 bases to trimming and J lost 0 bases, with 13 bases between them. The CDR3 totals 15 residues. The V gene's germline CDR1 is SGHRS and CDR2 YFSETQ. The CDR3, as DNA: TGCGCCAGCAGTCGCACGGGGTCTAGCACAGATACGCAGTATTTT. It encodes CASSRTGSSTDTQYF.

To note about this clone: Other DNA sequences of this sample code for an identical CDR3. This chain uses TRBV5-1 with TRBJ2-3; 7 bases agree with TRBD2. CDR1 and CDR2 (germline): SGHRS, YFSETQ. This CDR3 spans 14 amino acids. Trimming at V came to 1 base and at J to 3 bases, leaving 2 bases not matched to a gene. The CDR3 sequence: CASSLNGGTDTQYF. In nucleotides, the CDR3 is TGCGCCAGCAGCTTGAACGGGGGGACAGATACGCAGTATTTT.

The V call is TRBV6-6, the J call TRBJ2-1; no clear D gene. The V gene lost 6 bases and the J gene lost 7 bases, with 19 bases spanning the gap. The CDR3 length is 15 residues. Per germline, CDR1 MNHNY and CDR2 SVGAGI (reference sequence). CDR3 nucleotides: TGTGCCAGCAGCGCGATAGGCCGTGGGTGGAATGAGCAGTTCTTC. Its translation is CASSAIGRGWNEQFF.

The chain has TRBV5-1 and TRBJ2-3; 12 nucleotides agree with TRBD2. J gave up 2 bases and V 4 bases, and 5 bases lay outside the gene matches. The germline CDR1 and CDR2 sequences are SGHRS and YFSETQ. This CDR3 comprises 16 residues. The CDR3 DNA is TGCGCCAGCAGCGCCGGGACTAGCGGGCACACAGATACGCAGTATTTT. Translating it yields CASSAGTSGHTDTQYF.

The chain combines TRBV29-1 with TRBJ2-1, with 10 positions matching TRBD2. Per germline, CDR1 SQVTM and CDR2 ANQGSEA. This CDR3 spans 13 amino acids. Trimming took 7 bases from V and 7 from J; bases not matched to a gene: 7. The CDR3 here is CSAVGLAENEQFF. CDR3 bases: TGCAGCGCTGTAGGACTAGCGGAAAATGAGCAGTTCTTC.

V is TRBV6-1 and J is TRBJ2-7; D gene unclear. CDR3 size: 11 residues. Looked up from germline, CDR1 is MNHNS and CDR2 is SASEGT. V gave up 2 bases and J gave up 13 bases, with 12 bases separating them. The CDR3 nucleotides read TGTGCCAGCAGTGAAAGGGCTAGTTCCTACTTC. It codes for CASSERASSYF.

J is TRBJ2-1 and V is TRBV18, with 8 bases lining up with TRBD2. Germline V gene data show CDR1 as KGHSH and CDR2 as LQKENI. The CDR3 is 13 amino acids. Germline trimming cut 4 bases from V and 6 bases from J; bases unmatched to any gene: 2. CDR3 in DNA: TGTGCCAGCTCACTTCGGGGGGGCAATGAGCAGTTCTTC. This sequence encodes CASSLRGGNEQFF.

V and J are TRBV7-2 and TRBJ2-7, with D perhaps matching TRBD2 (6 bases). CDR1 and CDR2 from the germline V gene are SGHTA and FQGNSA. The CDR3 extends over 16 amino acids. The V end was cut by 5 bases, the J end by 4 bases, with 21 bases between. The CDR3 protein is CASSLGGGLGNYEQYF. CDR3 nucleotides: TGTGCCAGCAGCCTTGGGGGAGGCCTCGGCAATTACGAGCAGTACTTC.

The V gene is TRBV7-2, the J gene TRBJ2-2; the D is unclear. The CDR3 runs to 15 residues. CDR1 and CDR2 (germline): SGHTA, FQGNSA. The V and J ends lost 5 bases and 0 bases respectively, with 10 bases between them. CDR3 sequence: CASSAQSPNTGELFF. The CDR3, as DNA: TGTGCCAGCAGCGCCCAGAGTCCGAACACCGGGGAGCTGTTTTTT. Filled out from reference TRBV7-2 and TRBJ2-2, the complete variable domain reads GAGVSQSPSNKVTEKGKDVELRCDPISGHTALYWYRQSLGQGLEFLIYFQGNSAPDKSGLPSDRFSAERTGGSVSTLTIQRTQQEDSAVYLCASSAQSPNTGELFFGEGSRLTVL.

The V and J genes are TRBV7-2 and TRBJ1-2; D call uncertain. The CDR3 length is 14 residues. Germline V gene lookup returns CDR1 SGHTA and CDR2 FQGNSA. With 1 base removed from V and 4 bases from J, the gap between germline ends came to 10 bases. CDR3 protein: CASSLDGFAYGYTF. CDR3 DNA sequence: TGTGCCAGCAGCTTAGACGGATTTGCCTATGGCTACACCTTC.

This clone has a handful of counts. The sample carries other DNA sequences with the same CDR3. This chain joins TRBV7-9 and TRBJ1-2; 7 positions agree with TRBD1. The CDR3 runs to 16 residues. Per the germline V gene, CDR1 is SEHNR and CDR2 is FQNEAQ (reference sequence). Trimming removed 6 bases from V and 8 bases from J; junction bases left unmatched: 18. The CDR3 is CASRQDPGQSKGGYTF. In DNA, the CDR3 is TGTGCCAGCAGGCAGGATCCGGGACAGTCGAAAGGGGGCTACACCTTC.

V and J are TRBV6-5 and TRBJ2-2; D unclear. V lost 0 bases to trimming and J lost 6 bases, with 14 bases between them. Germline assignment: CDR1 MNHEY and CDR2 SVGAGI. This CDR3 is 16 amino acids long. The CDR3 reads CASSYSRTSIAGELFF. The CDR3 DNA follows: TGTGCCAGCAGTTACTCGAGAACCTCGATTGCCGGGGAGCTGTTTTTT.

This clone was detected ten times or more. The gene calls are TRBV11-2 and TRBJ2-2, with 8 bases aligning to TRBD1. Germline V gene lookup returns CDR1 SGHAT and CDR2 FQNNGV. This CDR3 is built from 14 residues. V lost 5 bases to trimming and J lost 4 bases; unmatched junction nucleotides: 3. In nucleotides, the CDR3 is TGTGCCAGCAGCCAGGGACAGGCCACCGGGGAGCTGTTTTTT. Protein: CASSQGQATGELFF. Based on the CDR3 plus reference TRBV11-2 and TRBJ2-2, the full variable domain is EAGVAQSPRYKIIEKRQSVAFWCNPISGHATLYWYQQILGQGPKLLIQFQNNGVVDDSQLPKDRFSAERLKGVDSTLKIQPAKLEDSAVYLCASSQGQATGELFFGEGSRLTVL.

V usage is TRBV30 and J usage is TRBJ1-5; 7 nucleotides agree with TRBD1. CDR3 length: 15 amino acids. Germline-derived CDR1 and CDR2 are GTSNPN and SVGIG (reference sequence). V dropped 4 bases and J dropped 2; count of bases not matched to a gene: 8. CDR3 in DNA: TGTGCCTGGATGGATGGAACAGGGGGCAATCAGCCCCAGCATTTT. This translates into CAWMDGTGGNQPQHF.

This chain's CDR3 is CASRRGSSYEQYF. The CDR3, as DNA: TGTGCCAGCAGGAGGGGGAGCTCCTACGAGCAGTACTTC. The chain couples TRBV28 to TRBJ2-7; D is perhaps TRBD1 (6 bases). The ends were cut back, 6 bases at V and 0 bases at J, with 9 bases in the middle. This CDR3 region has 13 residues. Germline V gene sequence: CDR1 MDHEN, CDR2 SYDVKM.

With regard to this clone: Other DNA variants within this sample encode the same CDR3. The rearrangement joins TRBV5-1 to TRBJ2-5, with TRBD2 as a possible D gene (6 bases). The germline CDR1 and CDR2 sequences are SGHRS and YFSETQ. The CDR3 consists of 14 residues. Trimming cost V 0 bases and J 2 bases, with 8 bases left between them. DNA for the CDR3: TGCGCCAGCAGCTTGGAGGGGAGGCAAGAGACCCAGTACTTC. Amino acids: CASSLEGRQETQYF.

Note on this clone: Other nucleotide sequences in the sample specify the same CDR3. This sequence joins TRBV18 and TRBJ2-2; D tentatively reads TRBD1 or TRBD2 (5 bases each). Germline assignment: CDR1 KGHSH and CDR2 LQKENI. V dropped 6 bases and J dropped 6 bases, with 11 bases sitting between them. The CDR3 totals 13 residues. The CDR3 protein is CASSPRDAGELFF. CDR3 sequence (DNA): TGTGCCAGCTCCCCGAGGGACGCCGGGGAGCTGTTTTTT.